Given below is one T cell receptor (beta chain) in context. This sample was included in a study of shared clonotypes between healthy human individuals. Study-wide background: CD4 naive and memory got three plates each, CD8 naive two, CD8 memory one.

The V end lost 3 bases, the J end lost 2 bases, and 10 bases lay between the germline ends. The CDR3 is 14 residues long. The V gene's germline CDR1 is KGHSH and CDR2 LQKENI. Genomic DNA of each subset was evenly split across several immunoSEQ plates. Assay: immunoSEQ multiplex PCR; the TCRdb copy retains only in-frame clones and omits some. The table has 1,400,000 or so clones, roughly 98.5% seen once. The rearrangement links TRBV18 to TRBJ2-5, with D uncertain. The sample taken for sequencing was naive CD4+ T cells sorted from blood. Specified subset: CD45RA+ positively selected. This sequence originates from a man aged 25-40 years in good health. The CDR3 DNA reads as TGTGCCAGCTCACCTTCCCCGACTCAAGAGACCCAGTACTTC. As protein: CASSPSPTQETQYF.